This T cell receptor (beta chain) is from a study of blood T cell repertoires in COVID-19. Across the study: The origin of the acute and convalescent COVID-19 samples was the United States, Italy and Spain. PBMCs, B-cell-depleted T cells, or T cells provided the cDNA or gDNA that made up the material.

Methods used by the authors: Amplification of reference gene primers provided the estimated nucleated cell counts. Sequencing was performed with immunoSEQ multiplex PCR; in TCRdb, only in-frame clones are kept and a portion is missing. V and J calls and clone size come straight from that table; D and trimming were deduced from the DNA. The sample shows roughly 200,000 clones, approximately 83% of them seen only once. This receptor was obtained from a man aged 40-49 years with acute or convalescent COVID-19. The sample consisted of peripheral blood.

The CDR3 is CASRTGQGNQPQHF. The CDR3 bases are TGTGCCAGCAGAACGGGACAGGGTAATCAGCCCCAGCATTTT. The chain is built from TRBV6-5 and TRBJ1-5; 9 nucleotides align to TRBD1. Germline CDR1 MNHEY, CDR2 SVGAGI. The CDR3 is 14 residues long. V shed 6 bases, J shed 4 bases, and the junction held 4 bases outside the gene matches.